This T cell receptor (beta chain) was retrieved from a study of post-analysis software for immune sequencing data. As for the study in general: Recorded disease courses covered relapsing-remitting, secondary progressive and progressive-relapsing multiple sclerosis. Some patients had no subtype annotation. Study outcomes and limitations: The authors found that F measure strongly co-clustered same-batch samples. Elevated frequency relative to controls characterized 4 or 5 TRBV segments in patients, TRBV5-6, TRBV5-1 and TRBV20-1 among them. In multiple sclerosis, normalized Chao1 diversity was significantly below that of controls.

Germline CDR1 is MNHEY and CDR2 is SVGAGI. The CDR3 runs 13 residues. The V gene lost 6 bases and the J gene lost 6 bases, with 13 bases spanning the gap. Turning to this clonotype: The target antigen is unknown.

Presence of unique molecular identifiers characterized the TCR beta cDNA libraries. Starting from roughly 1 to 10 million T cells, the study yielded a few hundred thousand cDNA molecules. TCRdb reprocessed the PCR reads with MiXCR, giving one entry per CDR3 protein. The sample carries hundreds of thousands of distinct CDR3 sequences, 25% to 30% recorded once. Sequencing was carried out using blood. The receptor was derived from a girl aged 10-17 years with multiple sclerosis. The genes are TRBV6-5 and TRBJ2-3; maybe TRBD1 (6 bases). This chain's CDR3 is CASRDRPTDTQYF. Written as DNA, the CDR3 is TGTGCCAGCAGGGACAGACCCACGGATACGCAGTATTTT.